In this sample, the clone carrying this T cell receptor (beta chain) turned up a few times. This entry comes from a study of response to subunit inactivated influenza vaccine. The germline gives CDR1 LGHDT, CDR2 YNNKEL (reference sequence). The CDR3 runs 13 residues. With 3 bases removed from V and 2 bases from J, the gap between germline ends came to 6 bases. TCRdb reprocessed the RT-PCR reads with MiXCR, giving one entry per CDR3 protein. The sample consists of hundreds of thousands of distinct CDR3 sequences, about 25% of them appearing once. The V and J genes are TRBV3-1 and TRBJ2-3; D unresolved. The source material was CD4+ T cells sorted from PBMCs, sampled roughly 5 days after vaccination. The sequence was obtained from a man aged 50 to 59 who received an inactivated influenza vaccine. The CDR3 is CASSQTYTDTQYF. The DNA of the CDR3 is TGTGCCAGCAGCCAGACTTACACAGATACGCAGTATTTT.